This T cell receptor (beta chain) is drawn from a study of T cells after yellow fever vaccination. General observations from the study: Boosting was followed by the reappearance of most primary-vaccination clones (under 97% CD4, roughly 90% CD8).

Conversion of TCR transcripts into cDNA relied on 5'RACE template switching, which added a universal primer site and UMIs. TCRdb re-called the 5' RACE reads through MiXCR, storing one row per CDR3 protein. The sample lists 500,000 to 650,000 distinct CDR3 sequences; around an eighth were seen once. V gave up 4 bases and J gave up 5 bases, with 15 bases separating them. There are 15 residues in the CDR3. Germline-derived CDR1 and CDR2 are MNHNS and SASEGT. This clonotype was seen only a few times. Its antigen is unidentified. The V gene is TRBV6-1, the J gene TRBJ2-1, with D uncertain. This receptor was obtained from a man aged 30 to 45 who received the YFV17D yellow fever vaccine. The sample was PBMCs, taken on the day of the yellow fever booster vaccination. The CDR3 DNA is TGTGCCAGCAGTGGCCGAGTGGCAAACAACAATGAGCAGTTCTTC. Its translation: CASSGRVANNNEQFF.